This passage covers 27 T cell receptor beta chains from one sample sequenced in a study of cytomegalovirus exposure and HLA in healthy donors. The PCR made use of 60 Vbeta and 13 Jbeta primers. Profiling relied on immunoSEQ multiplex PCR, and the TCRdb table lists in-frame clones only, not all of them. The sample has 100,000 to 150,000 clones, around three quarters seen once. The sequencing sample was made of PBMCs. The source of these receptors is a man aged 35 to 55 in good health and CMV-seronegative.

This sequence joins TRBV5-5 and TRBJ2-3; 12 bases agree with TRBD2. J was trimmed by 1 base and V by 0 bases; bases with no gene match: 3. The CDR3 runs to 17 residues. Germline assignment: CDR1 SGHKS and CDR2 YYEKEE (reference sequence). CDR3 sequence: CASSLASGRAGTDTQYF. The CDR3 DNA follows: TGTGCCAGCAGCTTGGCTAGCGGGAGGGCCGGCACAGATACGCAGTATTTT.

This clone was counted a single time. CDR3 DNA sequence: TGTGCCAGCAGTTTCGGTCTCAATGAGCAGTTCTTC. Its translation: CASSFGLNEQFF. The genes are TRBV27 and TRBJ2-1; D not certain. The CDR3 consists of 12 residues. Trimming stripped 3 bases from V and 6 bases from J, with 6 bases between. Germline CDR1 MNHEY, CDR2 SMNVEV (reference sequence).

The CDR3 nucleotides are TGTGCCAGCAGTTTAGAGAGCGTCAGGGGATACGAGCAGTACTTC. Protein sequence: CASSLESVRGYEQYF. This rearrangement joins TRBV28 to TRBJ2-7; possible D gene TRBD1, 6 bases. This CDR3 is 15 amino acids long. V lost 2 bases to trimming and J lost 4 bases, with 15 bases between them. The germline CDR1 and CDR2 sequences are MDHEN and SYDVKM.

This clone was observed a single time. This chain links TRBV19 with TRBJ1-2; D is undetermined. The CDR3 loop spans 15 amino acids. Looked up from germline, CDR1 is LNHDA and CDR2 is SQIVND (reference sequence). V dropped 7 bases and J dropped 3 bases, with 18 bases sitting between them. The DNA of the CDR3 is TGTGCCAGTACGACGATCTGGTCCGGGGACTATGGCTACACCTTC. Protein sequence: CASTTIWSGDYGYTF.

This chain joins TRBV5-1 and TRBJ1-3, with D possibly TRBD1 on 6 matching bases. Germline V gene lookup returns CDR1 SGHRS and CDR2 YFSETQ. The V end lost 4 bases, the J end lost 0 bases, and 11 bases lay between the germline ends. The CDR3 runs 15 residues. In DNA form, the CDR3 reads TGCGCCAGCAGCACTTCAGGGGACTCTGGAAACACCATATATTTT. It encodes CASSTSGDSGNTIYF.

The J gene is TRBJ2-7, the V gene TRBV7-2; TRBD2 agrees at 14 bases. The V segment lost 0 bases and the J segment 7 bases; nucleotides outside the gene matches: 11. Germline V gene lookup returns CDR1 SGHTA and CDR2 FQGNSA. The CDR3 runs 18 residues. This CDR3 reads CASSLAHGTSGRSGEQYF. CDR3 coding DNA: TGTGCCAGCAGCTTAGCACACGGGACTAGCGGGAGATCAGGGGAGCAGTACTTC.

The chain is built from TRBV11-1 and TRBJ2-2; tentative D call: TRBD2 (6 bases). The CDR3 runs 14 residues. Per the germline V gene, CDR1 is SGHAT and CDR2 is FQDESV (reference sequence). V gave up 8 bases and J gave up 2 bases, with 12 bases separating them. CDR3 residues: CASGRGTNTGELFF. CDR3 DNA: TGTGCCAGCGGCCGGGGGACTAACACCGGGGAGCTGTTTTTT.

This chain connects TRBV5-1 to TRBJ1-5, with 9 nucleotides matching TRBD1. The V segment lost 3 bases and the J segment 7 bases; nucleotides outside the gene matches: 8. Per germline, CDR1 SGHRS and CDR2 YFSETQ. The CDR3 is 15 residues long. The CDR3 loop is CASSYRTGEGQPQHF. The DNA of the CDR3 is TGCGCCAGCAGCTATAGGACAGGGGAGGGCCAGCCCCAGCATTTT.

This chain joins TRBV28 and TRBJ2-7, with 7 bases fitting TRBD1. Germline CDR1 is MDHEN and CDR2 is SYDVKM. The CDR3 has 17 residues. Trimming took 7 bases from V and 1 from J; bases not matched to a gene: 16. CDR3 region: CASTTVIGRQGSYEQYF. As DNA, the CDR3 is TGTGCCAGCACGACAGTTATAGGGCGACAGGGTTCCTACGAGCAGTACTTC.

The CDR3 is CASSPSGSTDTQYF. The CDR3 DNA reads as TGTGCCAGCAGTCCTAGCGGGAGCACAGATACGCAGTATTTT. The chain carries TRBV25-1 and TRBJ2-3; 8 bases agree with TRBD2. This CDR3 comprises 14 residues. Germline CDR1 reads MGHDK; CDR2 reads SYGVNS. The V and J ends lost 5 bases and 0 bases, in that order; junction bases with no gene match: 1.

Here the CDR3 DNA reads TGCAGCACCCAGGACACGTTTAGGGCAGATACGCAGTATTTT. Translated, it gives CSTQDTFRADTQYF. The V and J genes are TRBV29-1 and TRBJ2-3; the D gene is possibly TRBD1 (5 bases). The CDR3 loop spans 14 amino acids. Per the germline V gene, CDR1 is SQVTM and CDR2 is ANQGSEA. V was cut by 8 bases and J by 4 bases, with 19 bases left in between.

This clone showed up just once. V usage is TRBV28 and J usage is TRBJ2-1, with 8 bases matching TRBD2. Trimming cost V 4 bases and J 5 bases; bases outside gene matches: 16. This CDR3 has 18 residues. CDR1 MDHEN and CDR2 SYDVKM come from the germline V gene. CDR3 amino acids: CASSSILTGTRVDNEQFF. The CDR3, as DNA: TGTGCCAGCAGTTCTATCTTGACCGGGACTAGGGTGGACAATGAGCAGTTCTTC.

About this clone itself: Likely a read error: the CDR3 ends without its conserved phenylalanine or tryptophan. V and J are TRBV6-5 and TRBJ2-3; 7 bases map to TRBD1. The CDR3 is 14 amino acids. After removal of 8 bases from V and 1 base from J, the junction contained 6 bases not matched to a gene. Germline-derived CDR1 and CDR2 are MNHEY and SVGAGI. The CDR3 loop is CASQGTARTDTQYV. For the CDR3, the DNA is TGTGCCAGCCAAGGGACAGCCCGCACAGATACGCAGTATGTT.

This chain links TRBV11-2 with TRBJ1-1; D is possibly TRBD1 (6 bases). The length of the CDR3 is 18 residues. Deletions cut 1 base from V and 1 base from J, with 19 bases between. The germline V gene has CDR1 SGHAT and CDR2 FQNNGV. In DNA form, the CDR3 reads TGTGCCAGCAGCTTAGGGAGGGGGGGACGGCAGTCGAACACTGAAGCTTTCTTT. It yields the protein CASSLGRGGRQSNTEAFF.

This rearrangement joins TRBV25-1 to TRBJ2-1; 10 nucleotides agree with TRBD2. V lost 3 bases and J lost 7; bases outside the gene matches: 9. Germline-derived CDR1 and CDR2 are MGHDK and SYGVNS. The CDR3 runs 16 residues. The CDR3 nucleotides are TGTGCCAGCAGTGATCCTAGCGGGAGAGGGTCGAATGAGCAGTTCTTC. It specifies CASSDPSGRGSNEQFF.

J is TRBJ1-4 and V is TRBV28, with D hard to call. The V gene's germline CDR1 is MDHEN and CDR2 SYDVKM. The CDR3 sequence is 16 residues long. The ends were cut back, 6 bases at V and 3 bases at J, with 17 bases in the middle. CDR3 in amino acids: CASSEMGSGANEKLFF. CDR3 DNA: TGTGCCAGCAGCGAGATGGGGTCCGGGGCTAATGAAAAACTGTTTTTT.

The rearrangement joins TRBV19 to TRBJ1-4; D is ambiguous. The V gene lost 3 bases and the J gene lost 0 bases, with 8 bases spanning the gap. Germline values: CDR1 LNHDA, CDR2 SQIVND (reference sequence). The length of the CDR3 is 15 residues. CDR3 protein: CASSIWAATNEKLFF. The CDR3 region has the DNA TGTGCCAGTAGTATCTGGGCAGCAACTAATGAAAAACTGTTTTTT.

V usage is TRBV2 and J usage is TRBJ2-5; no clear D. Trimming removed 3 bases from V and 3 bases from J, with 17 bases in between. The CDR3 extends over 16 amino acids. CDR1 is SNHLY, CDR2 FYNNEI, per germline. The CDR3 here is CASSEFRQVQKETQYF. The CDR3 region has the DNA TGTGCCAGCAGTGAGTTTCGCCAGGTACAGAAAGAGACCCAGTACTTC.

The chain uses TRBV27 and TRBJ2-5; 14 nucleotides align to TRBD2. This CDR3 has 16 amino acids. Trimming removed 4 bases from V and 1 base from J; junction bases left unmatched: 2. Per the germline V gene, CDR1 is MNHEY and CDR2 is SMNVEV (reference sequence). This CDR3 reads CASSSGTSGSQETQYF. The CDR3 DNA sequence: TGTGCCAGCAGTTCCGGGACTAGCGGGAGCCAAGAGACCCAGTACTTC.

The genes are TRBV5-1 and TRBJ2-7; 12 nucleotides line up with TRBD1. Germline V lookup: CDR1 SGHRS, CDR2 YFSETQ. With V trimmed by 7 bases and J by 0 bases, 2 bases remained unmatched. This CDR3 is built from 14 residues. The CDR3 region has the DNA TGCGCCAGCGGGACAGGGGGCAACTCCTACGAGCAGTACTTC. Its protein is CASGTGGNSYEQYF.

This clone was recorded only once. The rearrangement joins TRBV19 to TRBJ1-1; TRBD1 matches at 8 bases. CDR3 length: 15 residues. V lost 5 bases, J lost 3 bases, and 8 bases stayed unmatched. CDR1 is LNHDA, CDR2 SQIVND, per germline (reference sequence). The CDR3 region is CASSPWTGRDTEAFF. For the CDR3, the DNA is TGTGCCAGTAGTCCCTGGACAGGGAGGGACACTGAAGCTTTCTTT.

The chain carries TRBV6-5 and TRBJ2-1; D may be TRBD1 (5 bases). CDR3 size: 14 residues. Germline V lookup: CDR1 MNHEY, CDR2 SVGAGI. Trimming left V 10 bases short and J 0 bases short, with 13 bases between. CDR3 sequence reads: CATGQGVSYNEQFF. In DNA form, the CDR3 reads TGTGCCACAGGGCAGGGTGTCTCCTACAATGAGCAGTTCTTC.

This chain uses TRBV5-6 with TRBJ2-7; 10 bases match TRBD2. J gave up 8 bases and V 4 bases, and 12 bases lay outside the gene matches. Germline CDR1 SGHDT, CDR2 YYEEEE. This CDR3 contains 15 residues. CDR3 in DNA: TGTGCCAGCAGCAACCTAGCGGGAGACGGGCTGAAGCAGTACTTC. Its protein product is CASSNLAGDGLKQYF.

The J gene is TRBJ1-1, the V gene TRBV5-6; maybe TRBD1 (5 bases). The V end was cut by 4 bases, the J end by 6 bases, with 19 bases between. CDR3 length: 15 amino acids. The V gene's germline CDR1 is SGHDT and CDR2 YYEEEE. CDR3: CASSPWRQGSPEAFF. In DNA form, the CDR3 reads TGTGCCAGCAGCCCGTGGCGGCAGGGAAGCCCTGAAGCTTTCTTT.

The J gene is TRBJ2-7, the V gene TRBV6-4; D call uncertain. Germline V gene data show CDR1 as MRHNA and CDR2 as SNTAGT. This CDR3 has 12 residues. Trimming removed 8 bases at V and 3 bases at J, with 11 bases between. CDR3 bases: TGTGCCAGCTATTCGGGTAACTACGAGCAGTACTTC. Residues: CASYSGNYEQYF.

The chain's CDR3 is CASSEGSSYEQYF. CDR3 bases: TGCGCCAGCAGTGAGGGCAGCTCCTACGAGCAGTACTTC. The chain recombines TRBV10-1 with TRBJ2-7; D gene ambiguous. Deletions cut 2 bases from V and 0 bases from J, with 5 bases between. The germline V gene has CDR1 WNHNN and CDR2 SYGVQD (reference sequence). CDR3 length: 13 residues.

The chain uses TRBV6-6 and TRBJ1-2; 7 bases fit TRBD1. The CDR3 covers 13 residues. Germline CDR1 and CDR2: MNHNY and SVGAGI (reference sequence). With V trimmed by 7 bases and J by 3 bases, 5 bases remained unmatched. The CDR3 here is CASINTGDYGYTF. CDR3 coding DNA: TGTGCCAGCATAAATACAGGGGACTATGGCTACACCTTC.